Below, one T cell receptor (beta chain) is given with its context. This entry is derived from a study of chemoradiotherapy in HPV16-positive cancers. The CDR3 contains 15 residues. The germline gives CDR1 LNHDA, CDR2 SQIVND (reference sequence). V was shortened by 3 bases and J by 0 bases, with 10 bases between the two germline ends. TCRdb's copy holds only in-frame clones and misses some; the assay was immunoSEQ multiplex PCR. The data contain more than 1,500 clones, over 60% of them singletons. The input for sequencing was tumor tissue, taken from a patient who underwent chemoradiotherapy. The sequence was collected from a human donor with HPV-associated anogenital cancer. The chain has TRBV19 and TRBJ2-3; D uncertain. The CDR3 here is CASSILSSSTDTQYF. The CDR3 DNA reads TGTGCCAGTAGTATTCTTAGCAGTAGCACAGATACGCAGTATTTT.